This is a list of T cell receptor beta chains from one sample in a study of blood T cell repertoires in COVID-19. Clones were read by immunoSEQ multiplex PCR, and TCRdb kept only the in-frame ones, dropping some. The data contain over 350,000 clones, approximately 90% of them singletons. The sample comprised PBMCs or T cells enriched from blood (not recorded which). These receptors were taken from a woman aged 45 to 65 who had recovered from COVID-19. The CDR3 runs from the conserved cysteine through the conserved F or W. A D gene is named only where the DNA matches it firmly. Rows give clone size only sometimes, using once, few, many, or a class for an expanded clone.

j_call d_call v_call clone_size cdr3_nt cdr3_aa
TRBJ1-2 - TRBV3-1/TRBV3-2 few TGTGCCAGCAGCCTCCGGGTCGGGGGCTATGGCTACACCTTC CASSLRVGGYGYTF
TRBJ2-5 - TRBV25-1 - TGTGCCAGCAGTGACCAGAGGGGGAAAGAGACCCAGTACTTC CASSDQRGKETQYF
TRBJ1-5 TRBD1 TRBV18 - TGTGCCAGCTCCGCATTTGGACAGGATAGCAATCAGCCCCAGCATTTT CASSAFGQDSNQPQHF
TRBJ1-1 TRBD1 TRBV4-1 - TGCGCCAGCAGCCCCAACAGGGGATACACTGAAGCTTTCTTT CASSPNRGYTEAFF
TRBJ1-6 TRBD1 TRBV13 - TGTGCCAGCAGCTTAGGCAGACAGGGTCCCTATAATTCACCCCTCCACTTT CASSLGRQGPYNSPLHF
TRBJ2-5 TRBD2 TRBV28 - TGTGCCAGCAGTTCGGGACTAGCGGGGGCCAACCAAGAGACCCAGTACTTC CASSSGLAGANQETQYF
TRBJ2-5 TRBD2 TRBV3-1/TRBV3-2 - TGTGCCAGCAGCCAAGTACCGGGACTAGAGAGAAAGACCCAGTACTTC CASSQVPGLERKTQYF
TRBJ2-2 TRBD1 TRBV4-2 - TGTGCCAGCAGCCCAATGGACAGGGGAGGCGGGGAGCTGTTTTTT CASSPMDRGGGELFF
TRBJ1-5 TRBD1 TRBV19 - TGTGCCAGTACTACAGGGGGCTTCAGCAATCAGCCCCAGCATTTT CASTTGGFSNQPQHF
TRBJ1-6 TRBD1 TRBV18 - TGTGCCAGCTCAACCAGCGACAGGGGAGGTCGTTCACCCCTCCACTTT CASSTSDRGGRSPLHF
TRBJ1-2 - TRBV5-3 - TGTGCCAGAAGCTCGTACCCGGGGGACTCCTATGGCTACACCTTC CARSSYPGDSYGYTF
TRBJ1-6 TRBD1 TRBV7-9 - TGTGCCAGCAACCCGACAGGGACAGGTTCACCCCTCCACTTT CASNPTGTGSPLHF
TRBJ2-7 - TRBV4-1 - TGCGCCAGCAGCCAACCGACCCAGGGATCCTACGAGCAGTACTTC CASSQPTQGSYEQYF
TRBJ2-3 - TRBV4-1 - TGCGCCAGCAGCCCGCACCCTACTAGCACTAACACAGATACGCAGTATTTT CASSPHPTSTNTDTQYF
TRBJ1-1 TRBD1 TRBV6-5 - TGTGCCAGCAGACGTACGACAGGGAAGATTAAAGCTTTCTTT CASRRTTGKIKAFF
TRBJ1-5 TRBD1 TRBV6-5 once TGTGCCAGCAGACGGGAACAGGGGGGTCAGCCCCAGCATTTT CASRREQGGQPQHF
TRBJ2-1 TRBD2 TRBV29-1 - TGCAGCGTTGAAGGCGGGAGTTCGGGGGGTTCCTACAATGAGCAGTTCTTC CSVEGGSSGGSYNEQFF
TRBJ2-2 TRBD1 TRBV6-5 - TGTGCCAGCAGACCGGGACAGGGGTGGACCGGGGAGCTGTTTTTT CASRPGQGWTGELFF
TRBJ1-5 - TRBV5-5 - TGTGCCAGCAGCTTTGGATCTGGAGGAAATCAGCCCCAGCATTTT CASSFGSGGNQPQHF
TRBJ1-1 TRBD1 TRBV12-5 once TGTGCTAGTGCCATGCCGGCGGAACAGGGGGCAAGCACTGAAGCTTTCTTT CASAMPAEQGASTEAFF
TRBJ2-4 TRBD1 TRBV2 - TGTGCCAGCAGGCGAACGGACAGGGGAAACATTCAGTACTTC CASRRTDRGNIQYF
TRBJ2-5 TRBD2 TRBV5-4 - TGTGCCTCAACAACTAGCGGGAGTGGGGAGACCCAGTACTTC CASTTSGSGETQYF
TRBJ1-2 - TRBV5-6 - TGTGCCAGCAGCTTGGGAGGGGGGGCCGTTAGCTATGGCTACACCTTC CASSLGGGAVSYGYTF
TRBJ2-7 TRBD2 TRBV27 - TGTGCCAGCAGTTCAGTAGCGGGGGCGAGCTCCTACGAGCAGTACTTC CASSSVAGASSYEQYF
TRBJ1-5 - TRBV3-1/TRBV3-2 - TGTGCCAGCAGCCTTCTCGGGGATCAGCCCCAGCATTTT CASSLLGDQPQHF
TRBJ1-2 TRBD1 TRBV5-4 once TGTGCCAGCAGCCCCTCCGGGACAGGGGCGCGGGGCTACACCTTC CASSPSGTGARGYTF
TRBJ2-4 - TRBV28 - TGTGCCAGCAGAGTATCCTCACTCAGGCAGGTTGGAGCCAAAAACATTCAGTACTTC CASRVSSLRQVGAKNIQYF
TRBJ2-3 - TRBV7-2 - TGTGCCAGCAGCTTAGGCGAGGGAGATACGCAGTATTTT CASSLGEGDTQYF
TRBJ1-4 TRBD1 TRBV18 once TGTGCCAGCTCAAGCCAGGGGGCGGCTAATGAAAAACTGTTTTTT CASSSQGAANEKLFF
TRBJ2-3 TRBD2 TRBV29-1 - TGCAGCGTTGTTCGGGGGGGTTCCACAGATACGCAGTATTTT CSVVRGGSTDTQYF
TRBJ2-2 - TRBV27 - TGTGCCAGCAGTAGCCTAACTTCCGTTTTCCGGGACACCAACACCGGGGAGCTGTTTTTT CASSSLTSVFRDTNTGELFF
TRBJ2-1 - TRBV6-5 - TGTGCCAGCGGACTGACTAGTTCGGGTAATGAGCAGTTCTTC CASGLTSSGNEQFF
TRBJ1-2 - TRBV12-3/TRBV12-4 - TGTGCCAGCGGACATGGTGGAGCAGTAGGCTACACCTTC CASGHGGAVGYTF
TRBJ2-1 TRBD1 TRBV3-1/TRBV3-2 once TGTGCCAGCAGCCAGTCGAGGGGGCTTGATGAGCAGTTCTTC CASSQSRGLDEQFF
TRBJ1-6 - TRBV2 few TGTGCCAGCAGTGAATCTCGACAGAATTATTCACCCCTCCACTTT CASSESRQNYSPLHF
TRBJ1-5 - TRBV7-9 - TGTGCCAGCAGCTTAGCGGGGCTAAATCAGCCCCAGCATTTT CASSLAGLNQPQHF
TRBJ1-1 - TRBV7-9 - TGTGCCAGCAGCCCTCGGGGTAACACTGAAGCTTTCTTT CASSPRGNTEAFF
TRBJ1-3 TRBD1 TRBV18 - TGTGCCAGCTCACCGACAGGGTCTGGCTCTGGAAACACCATATATTTT CASSPTGSGSGNTIYF
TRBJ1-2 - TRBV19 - TGTGCCAGTAGTGCAGAAATCCTTTATGGCTACACCTTC CASSAEILYGYTF
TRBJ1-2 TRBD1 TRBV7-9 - TGTGCCAGCAGTCATCGGGACAGTGATAGACCTAACTATGGCTACACCTTC CASSHRDSDRPNYGYTF
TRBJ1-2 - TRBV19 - TGTGCCAGTAGCACCGGGACACATCGAGGGAGCTATGGCTACACCTTC CASSTGTHRGSYGYTF